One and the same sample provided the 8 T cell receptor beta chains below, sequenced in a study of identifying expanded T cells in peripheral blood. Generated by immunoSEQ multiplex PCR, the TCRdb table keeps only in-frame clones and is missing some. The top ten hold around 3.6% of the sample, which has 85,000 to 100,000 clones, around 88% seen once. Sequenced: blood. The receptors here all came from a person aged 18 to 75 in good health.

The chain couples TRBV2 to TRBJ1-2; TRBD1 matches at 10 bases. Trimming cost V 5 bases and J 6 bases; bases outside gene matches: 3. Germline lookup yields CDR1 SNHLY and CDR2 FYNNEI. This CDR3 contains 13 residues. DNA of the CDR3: TGTGCCAGCAGTCGACAGGGGGCGAATGGCTACACCTTC. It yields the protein CASSRQGANGYTF.

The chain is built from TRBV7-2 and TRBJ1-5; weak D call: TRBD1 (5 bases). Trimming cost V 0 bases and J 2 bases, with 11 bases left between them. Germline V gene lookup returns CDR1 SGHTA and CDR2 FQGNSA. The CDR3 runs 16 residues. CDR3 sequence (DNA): TGTGCCAGCAGCTTAGCGCTTCAGGGCGGCAATCAGCCCCAGCATTTT. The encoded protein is CASSLALQGGNQPQHF.

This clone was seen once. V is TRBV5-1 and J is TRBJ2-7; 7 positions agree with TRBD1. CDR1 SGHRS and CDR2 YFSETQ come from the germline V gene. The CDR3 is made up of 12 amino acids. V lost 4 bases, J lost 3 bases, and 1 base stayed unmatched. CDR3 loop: CASSRTGYEQYF. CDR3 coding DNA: TGCGCCAGCAGCCGGACAGGCTACGAGCAGTACTTC.

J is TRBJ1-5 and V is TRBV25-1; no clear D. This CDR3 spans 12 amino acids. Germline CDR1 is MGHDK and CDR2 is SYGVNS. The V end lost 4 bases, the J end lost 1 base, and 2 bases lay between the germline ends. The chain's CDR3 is CASSGSNQPQHF. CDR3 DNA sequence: TGTGCCAGCAGTGGAAGCAATCAGCCCCAGCATTTT.

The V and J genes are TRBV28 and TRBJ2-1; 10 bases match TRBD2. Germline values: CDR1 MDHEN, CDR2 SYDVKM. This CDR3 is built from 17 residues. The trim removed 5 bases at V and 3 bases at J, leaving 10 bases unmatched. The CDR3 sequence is CASSLTSTSGNYNEQFF. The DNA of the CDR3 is TGTGCCAGCAGTCTTACATCTACTAGCGGGAACTACAATGAGCAGTTCTTC.

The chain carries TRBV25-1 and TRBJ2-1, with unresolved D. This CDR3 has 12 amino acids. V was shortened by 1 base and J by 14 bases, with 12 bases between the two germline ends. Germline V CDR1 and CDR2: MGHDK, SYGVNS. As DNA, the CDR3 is TGTGCCAGCAGTGAATTAATAGGGTATGAGTTCTTC. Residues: CASSELIGYEFF.

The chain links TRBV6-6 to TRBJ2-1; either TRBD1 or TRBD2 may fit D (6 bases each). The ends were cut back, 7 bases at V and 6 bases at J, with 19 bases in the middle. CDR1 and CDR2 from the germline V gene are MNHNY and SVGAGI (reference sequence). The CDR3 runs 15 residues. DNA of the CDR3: TGTGCCAGCACCTATGGGGGGCGAGTACTCAATGAGCAGTTCTTC. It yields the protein CASTYGGRVLNEQFF.

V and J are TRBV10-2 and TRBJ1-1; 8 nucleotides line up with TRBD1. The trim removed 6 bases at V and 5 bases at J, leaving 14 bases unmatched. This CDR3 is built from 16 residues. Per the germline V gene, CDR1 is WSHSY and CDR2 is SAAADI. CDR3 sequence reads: CASRGQGRGERTEAFF. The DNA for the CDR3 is TGCGCCAGCAGAGGACAGGGAAGGGGGGAGAGGACTGAAGCTTTCTTT.